The entry below gives a single TCR beta chain sequence along with its context. No antigen is known for it. No clone much larger than this one lies a single base away; base qualities are absent. Receptor amplification or capture employed the immunoSEQ multiplex PCR assay. For the multiplex PCR, a mixture combining 60 forward primers for TCR Vbeta segments and 13 reverse primers for TCR Jbeta segments was used. A multiplex PCR assay on genomic DNA amplified the CDR3 region of rearranged TCR beta genes. Amplified TCR beta libraries were sequenced as 87-base-pair reads on the Illumina HiSeq System. The authors' pipeline ran thus. In a later analysis, about 80 million unique TCR beta chains were counted across the 690 or so repertoires, and around 11 million of these chains were shared by at least two donors. To remove PCR and sequencing errors, raw reads were error-corrected and collapsed into unique sequences using a nearest-neighbor algorithm that merged closely related sequences. Alignment of CDR3 sequences to IMGT reference sequences was used to assign V, D and J gene segments. For a sequence to be retained, a match of at least six nucleotides was required to both a V gene segment and a J gene segment. Rearrangements were called productive when the CDR3 lacked stop codons and stayed in frame with V and J; all others were non-productive. Following IMGT convention, CDR3 was defined as the stretch from the second conserved V-encoded cysteine up to the conserved J-encoded phenylalanine. The earlier analysis of approximately 590 of the donors excluded any sequence lacking an unambiguous match to a single V gene segment. In an earlier analysis of 587 of the donors, a V segment was called functional when productive rearrangements were above 56.7%, and segregating when the standard deviation between donors exceeded 5%. To diagnose cytomegalovirus status from the catalog of TCR beta chain sequences, a statistical classification framework was built. V and J gene assignment, in a later analysis, came from comparing TCR nucleotide sequences with IMGT/GENE-DB human TR gene sequences. The TCRdist pipeline was used in a later analysis to assign CDR3 sequences and most-parsimonious VDJ recombination scenarios. In a later analysis, every TCR beta chain was defined by the combination of its CDR3 amino acid sequence and its V-gene family, and reads without a unique V-gene family were dropped. To address suspected cross-contamination and a sequencing artifact, a later analysis removed under 600 highly shared, low-generation-probability nucleotide sequences. In a later analysis, a clonal expansion index was calculated for each public chain from normalized within-repertoire ranks of inferred template counts. In a later analysis, generation probabilities were computed using a VDJ recombination model fitted to out-of-frame rearrangements, and the results were checked against IGoR. In a later analysis, hypergeometric tests were used to score TCR-TCR, TCR-HLA and TCR-CMV co-occurrence, with a repertoire-size bias correction applied to TCR pairs. A later analysis estimated false discovery rates by permuting HLA or CMV assignments 20 times. In a later analysis, co-occurring TCRs were grouped using DBSCAN, with TCRdist sequence similarity added in when clustering inside HLA-allele-positive subsets. For co-occurrence clustering, repertoires with fewer than 30,000 or more than 120,000 public chains were excluded, along with roughly 5 repertoires with anomalous nucleotide sharing. TCRdb carries this immuneACCESS record with in-frame sequences only. Its versions omit some clonotypes, under half of them owing to an unresolved V gene in the studies checked, with the rest unexplained. The DNA gave D and trimming, while V, J and clone size come from that table. Present in this sample are some 110,000 clones, about 72% of which were seen just once. The top ten clonotypes cover roughly 4.5% of the sample.

These data are taken from a study of cytomegalovirus exposure and HLA in healthy donors (dated by TCRdb to the late 2010s). Regarding the research as a whole: An earlier analysis of some 620 of the donors reported 276 Gb of sequence data and 95 million to 120 million unique TCR beta sequences obtained from about 170 million T cells. Using immunosequencing, the study profiled T cell repertoires from 640 or so subjects and related those repertoires to cytomegalovirus serostatus. All discovery cohort repertoires had been generated using a single sequencing platform. A later genetic analysis used genome-wide SNP genotypes for about three fifths of the 666 donors, treating that subset as a discovery cohort. Because of strong linkage in the cohort, five DR-DQ haplotypes were treated as single units for association and clustering. The genetic ancestry cluster associated with self-reported Caucasian donors included 70% to 85% of the roughly 400 genotyped donors. The study combined high-throughput TCR immunosequencing, statistical association of individual TCRs with disease status, and machine learning to predict cytomegalovirus infection status. In the later analysis, no new phenotypic data were used to find candidate immune exposures; instead, reliance was placed on TCR beta sequences and their occurrence across donors. An earlier analysis of more than 450 of the donors used high-throughput TCR beta sequencing to judge whether each TCR beta V gene segment behaved as functional or pseudogenic. Donor age, sex, ethnicity and CMV serostatus were collected together with the repertoire data. Besides the first cohort of more than 650 subjects, a separate validation cohort made up of roughly 130 different subjects was used. Both class I and class II loci were covered by HLA typing, at four-digit resolution. Typing coverage varied by locus: roughly 629-640 donors for A, B, C, DRB1 and DQB1; under 550 for DQA1; some 610 for DPA1; 450 to 480 for DPB1. Among some 400 genotyped donors of the cohort, an average of about 240,000 unique TCR beta nucleotide sequences was sequenced per donor, of which 15% to 20% were non-productive. To study patterns of TCR occurrence, a later analysis re-analyzed previously published TCR beta repertoires from 500 to 850 donors and added high-resolution HLA genotyping. The aim of the study was to test whether cataloging public T cell receptors could identify signatures of past pathogen exposure. Around 320 gigabases of sequencing data and approximately 84 million unique TCR sequences were included in an early release covering around 650 HLA-typed donors. The investigation overall reported the following: A further reported finding was that TCR beta sequences accurately predicted the HLA-A and HLA-B alleles for most subjects in the first cohort. Cytomegalovirus status was reported to be diagnosed by the classifier with high specificity and sensitivity in both the original and validation cohorts. A later analysis reported that several top co-occurrence clusters appeared linked to parvovirus B19, influenza, CMV and Epstein-Barr virus. In a later analysis, most CMV-associated TCR beta chains were found to appear HLA-restricted, with HLA associations seemingly driven largely by CMV exposure. Assigning TCR associations to individual alleles was difficult when HLA alleles, especially DR and DQ, strongly co-occurred. For the cohort, immune exposure information was limited to CMV serostatus. Most TCR sequences were observed very rarely across donors, whereas some public TCRs were present in many individuals. A total of 150 to 200 TCR beta chains were listed by the study as associated with cytomegalovirus. A later analysis found that HLA-associated TCR beta chains were more clonally expanded and had lower generation probabilities than equally common non-associated chains. The authors suggested that the approach could potentially be generalized to other disease states and immunological phenotypes. An earlier analysis of around 500 of the donors showed that most TCR beta V segments appeared in productive rearrangements either about 87% or about 30% of the time, which broadly matched IMGT annotations. Roughly uniform sequencing depth across donors was assumed in presence/absence analyses, although this assumption may not hold. HLA typing was unavailable for some donors at each locus, so association tests used only the typed subset. A cluster of highly shared sequence variants was judged likely to be a technical artifact of the sequencing pipeline. In vitro tests confirmed that a few of the cytomegalovirus-associated TCR beta chains recognize cytomegalovirus antigens. Because counts were too low, roughly 16 rarely observed V segments, including chromosome 9 orphons, were left out of the earlier analysis of a few hundred of the donors. Some IMGT-functional V segments, including TRBV6-2 and TRBV6-3, could not be told apart with the 87-base-pair reads, so those segments were excluded. According to a later genetic analysis, donors in an Asian-associated ancestry cluster had fewer N-insertions in productive TCRs than the approximately 630-donor mean. At a false discovery rate of 0.05, a later analysis linked about 17,000 TCR beta sequences to specific HLA alleles. This cohort had only TCR beta chains sequenced, and the lack of alpha or paired-chain data limited which features could be detected. In a later analysis, TCR association rates were found to vary across HLA loci, with the most associated TCRs seen for DRB1 alleles and the fewest for HLA-C alleles. Linkage disequilibrium might explain the correlated functional status among segregating V segments, but an unknown experimental factor could not be excluded. A later genetic analysis associated a missense DCLRE1C variant with V-gene and J-gene trimming of TCR beta chains, and an independent cohort replicated the association.

From a lookup of the germline V gene (reference sequence), CDR1 and CDR2 are MNHNY and SVGAGI. V drops 5 bases and J drops 6 bases, leaving 11 bases in between. Its CDR3 holds 12 amino acids, cysteine through phenylalanine. Here the CDR3 DNA is all that survives: 36 bases in frame from base 1. The cohort was made up of approximately 700 healthy bone marrow donors. Cohort members were all nominally healthy when sampled, although unrecorded immune exposures were likely present. The donor tested CMV seropositive, placing the donor among the 289 seropositive members of the cohort. Each donor provided a peripheral blood sample, and peripheral blood mononuclear cells were used for TCR beta sequencing. The Qiagen DNeasy Blood Extraction Kit was used to extract genomic DNA from the blood cell samples.

The V and J genes are TRBV6-6 and TRBJ2-7, with the D segment identity uncertain. The material sequenced was PBMCs. The receptor was derived from a man aged 45 to 65 in good health and CMV-seropositive. At the DNA level, the sequence is TGTGCCAGCAGTGGTCCAGTTTTCGAGCAGTACTTC. This sequence encodes CASSGPVFEQYF.